This entry describes one T cell receptor (beta chain). Antigen unknown. The same CDR3 can be traced to other DNA sequences in this sample. Researchers reported sorting CD4+ naive, central memory, regulatory and stem cell-like memory cells via CD45RO/CCR7/CD25/CD127/CD95/CD27. This sample stems from a study of beta chain features in type 1 diabetes. Study-wide results and caveats: These data did not resolve whether HLA type affects TCRB rearrangement.

cDNA synthesis used the whole RNA isolate, giving expressed TCRB sequences. Clones were read by immunoSEQ multiplex PCR, and TCRdb kept only the in-frame ones, dropping some. Here the sample spans 970,000 or so clones, 17% being singletons. Germline loops: CDR1 KGHSH, CDR2 LQKENI. Trimming stripped 6 bases from V and 0 bases from J, with 6 bases between. The CDR3 length is 12 residues. The sample taken for sequencing was naive CD4+ T cells from blood. The J gene is TRBJ2-7, the V gene TRBV18; D gene unclear. The receptor's source is a woman younger than 35 in good health. As DNA, the CDR3 is TGTGCCAGCTCTTCAAGCTCCTACGAGCAGTACTTC. Its protein is CASSSSSYEQYF.